This record concerns one TCR beta chain sequence. The method was immunoSEQ multiplex PCR; TCRdb's version includes in-frame clones alone and lacks a portion of them. The table lists around 58,000 clones, 88% of them singletons, with 9.5% to 13% in the top ten. The record originates from a study of blood T cell repertoires in COVID-19. Germline V gene lookup returns CDR1 SEHNR and CDR2 FQNEAQ (reference sequence). The germline V and J ends were trimmed by 8 bases and 5 bases, with 15 bases remaining between them. The CDR3 is 14 amino acids. Residents of 24 US areas, aged roughly 18 to 89 years, made up the participants. Cohorts were based on clinical histories the participants reported.

The chain couples TRBV7-9 to TRBJ1-4; D possibly corresponds to TRBD1 (5 bases). The specimen was PBMCs or T cells enriched from blood (not recorded which). The receptor was derived from a woman in her forties who had recovered from COVID-19. CDR3 loop: CASGSGGVNEKLFF. CDR3 in DNA: TGTGCCAGCGGAAGCGGGGGGGTGAATGAAAAACTGTTTTTT.